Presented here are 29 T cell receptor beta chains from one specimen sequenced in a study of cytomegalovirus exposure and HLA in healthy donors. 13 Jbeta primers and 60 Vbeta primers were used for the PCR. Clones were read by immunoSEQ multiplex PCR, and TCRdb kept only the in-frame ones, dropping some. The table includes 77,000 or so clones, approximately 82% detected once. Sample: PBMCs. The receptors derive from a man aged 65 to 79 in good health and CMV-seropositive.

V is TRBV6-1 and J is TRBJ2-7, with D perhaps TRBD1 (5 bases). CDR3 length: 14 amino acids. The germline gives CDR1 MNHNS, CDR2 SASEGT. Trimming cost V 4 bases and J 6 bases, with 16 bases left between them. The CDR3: CASSAGHQAAEQYF. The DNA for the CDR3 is TGTGCCAGCAGTGCAGGACACCAAGCCGCCGAGCAGTACTTC.

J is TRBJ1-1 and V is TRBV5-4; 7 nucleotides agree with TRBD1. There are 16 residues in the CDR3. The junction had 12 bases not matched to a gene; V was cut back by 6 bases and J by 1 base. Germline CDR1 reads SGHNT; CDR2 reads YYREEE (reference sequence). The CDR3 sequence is CASTPEGAATNTEAFF. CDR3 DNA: TGTGCCAGCACCCCGGAGGGGGCCGCTACGAACACTGAAGCTTTCTTT.

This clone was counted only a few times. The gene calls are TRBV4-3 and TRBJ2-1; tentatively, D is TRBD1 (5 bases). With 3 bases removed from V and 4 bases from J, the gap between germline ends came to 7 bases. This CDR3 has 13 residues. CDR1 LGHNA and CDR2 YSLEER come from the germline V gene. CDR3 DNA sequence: TGCGCCAGCAGCCAGGACACTTACAATGAGCAGTTCTTC. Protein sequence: CASSQDTYNEQFF.

CDR3 sequence reads: CASSQGLEGTQYF. CDR3 bases: TGTGCCAGTAGTCAAGGACTAGAGGGTACGCAGTATTTT. The genes are TRBV19 and TRBJ2-3; 7 nucleotides align to TRBD2. The ends lost 5 bases at V and 8 bases at J; junction bases unmatched: 7. The CDR3 is 13 amino acids. Germline CDR1 LNHDA, CDR2 SQIVND (reference sequence). Complete variable domain (other parts from reference TRBV19 and TRBJ2-3): DGGITQSPKYLFRKEGQNVTLSCEQNLNHDAMYWYRQDPGQGLRLIYYSQIVNDFQKGDIAEGYSVSREKKESFPLTVTSAQKNPTAFYLCASSQGLEGTQYFGPGTRLTVL.

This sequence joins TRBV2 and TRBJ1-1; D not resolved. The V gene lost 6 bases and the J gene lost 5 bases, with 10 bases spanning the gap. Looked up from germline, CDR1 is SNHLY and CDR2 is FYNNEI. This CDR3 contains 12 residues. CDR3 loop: CASRGVRTEAFF. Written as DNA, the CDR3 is TGTGCCAGCAGGGGCGTACGGACTGAAGCTTTCTTT.

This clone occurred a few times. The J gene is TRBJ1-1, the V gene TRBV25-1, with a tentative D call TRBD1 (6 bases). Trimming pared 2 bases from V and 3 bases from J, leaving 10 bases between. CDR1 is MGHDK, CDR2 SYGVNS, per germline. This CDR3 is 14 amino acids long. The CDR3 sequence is CASSEEGVDTEAFF. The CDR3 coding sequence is TGTGCCAGCAGTGAAGAGGGGGTCGACACTGAAGCTTTCTTT.

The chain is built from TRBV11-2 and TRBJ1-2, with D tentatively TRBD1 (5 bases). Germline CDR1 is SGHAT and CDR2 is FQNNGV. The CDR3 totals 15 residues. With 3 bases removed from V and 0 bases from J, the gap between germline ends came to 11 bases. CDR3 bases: TGTGCCAGCAGCTTTCGGGCAGGGTCTAACTATGGCTACACCTTC. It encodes CASSFRAGSNYGYTF.

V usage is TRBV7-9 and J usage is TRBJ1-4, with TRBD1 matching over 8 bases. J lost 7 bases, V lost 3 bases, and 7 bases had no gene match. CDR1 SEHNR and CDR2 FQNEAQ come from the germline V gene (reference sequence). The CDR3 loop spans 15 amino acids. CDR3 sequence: CASSFPTGVAEKLFF. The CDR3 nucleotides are TGTGCCAGCAGCTTCCCGACAGGGGTTGCTGAAAAACTGTTTTTT. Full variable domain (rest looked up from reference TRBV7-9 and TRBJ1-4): DTGVSQNPRHKITKRGQNVTFRCDPISEHNRLYWYRQTLGQGPEFLTYFQNEAQLEKSRLLSDRFSAERPKGSFSTLEIQRTEQGDSAMYLCASSFPTGVAEKLFFGSGTQLSVL.

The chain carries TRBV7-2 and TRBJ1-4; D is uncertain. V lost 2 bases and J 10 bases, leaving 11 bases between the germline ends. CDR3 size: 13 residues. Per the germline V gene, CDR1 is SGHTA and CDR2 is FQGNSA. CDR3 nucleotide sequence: TGTGCCAGCAGCTTAACTTTGGGCTCAAAACTGTTTTTT. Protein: CASSLTLGSKLFF. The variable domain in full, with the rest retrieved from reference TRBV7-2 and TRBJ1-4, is GAGVSQSPSNKVTEKGKDVELRCDPISGHTALYWYRQSLGQGLEFLIYFQGNSAPDKSGLPSDRFSAERTGGSVSTLTIQRTQQEDSAVYLCASSLTLGSKLFFGSGTQLSVL.

The CDR3, as DNA: TGTGCCAGTAAACCCTCGGGGGGGGAAAACATTCAGTACTTC. It specifies CASKPSGGENIQYF. The chain employs TRBV19 and TRBJ2-4; 8 bases agree with TRBD2. CDR1 is LNHDA and CDR2 is SQIVND in the germline V gene (reference sequence). The CDR3 runs 14 residues. J gave up 5 bases and V 7 bases, and 7 bases lay outside the gene matches.

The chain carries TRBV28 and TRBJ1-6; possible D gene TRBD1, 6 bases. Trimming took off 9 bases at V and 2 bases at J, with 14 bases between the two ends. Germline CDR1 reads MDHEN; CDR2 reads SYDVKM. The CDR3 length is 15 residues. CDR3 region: CASQGGGTYNSPLHF. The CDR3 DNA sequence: TGTGCCAGTCAGGGCGGGGGCACCTATAATTCACCCCTCCACTTT.

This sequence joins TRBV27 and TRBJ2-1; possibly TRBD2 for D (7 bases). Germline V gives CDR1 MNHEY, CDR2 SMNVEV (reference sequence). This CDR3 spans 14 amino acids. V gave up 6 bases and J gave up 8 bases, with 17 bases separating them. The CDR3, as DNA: TGTGCCAGCAGAAGGGGGGGCGCTTTCCATGAGCAGTTCTTC. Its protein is CASRRGGAFHEQFF.

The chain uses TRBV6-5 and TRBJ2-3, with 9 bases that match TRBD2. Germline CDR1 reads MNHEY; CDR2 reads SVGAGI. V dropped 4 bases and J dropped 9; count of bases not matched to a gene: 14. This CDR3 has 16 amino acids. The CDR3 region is CASSLGVAGGPGTQYF. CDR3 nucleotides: TGTGCCAGCAGTTTGGGTGTGGCGGGGGGGCCGGGGACGCAGTATTTT.

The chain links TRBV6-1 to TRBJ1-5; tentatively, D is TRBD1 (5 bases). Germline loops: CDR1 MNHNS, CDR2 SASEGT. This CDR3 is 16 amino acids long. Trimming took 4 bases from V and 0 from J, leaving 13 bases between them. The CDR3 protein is CASSGRRVASNQPQHF. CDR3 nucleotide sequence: TGTGCCAGCAGTGGTCGCAGGGTTGCTAGCAATCAGCCCCAGCATTTT.

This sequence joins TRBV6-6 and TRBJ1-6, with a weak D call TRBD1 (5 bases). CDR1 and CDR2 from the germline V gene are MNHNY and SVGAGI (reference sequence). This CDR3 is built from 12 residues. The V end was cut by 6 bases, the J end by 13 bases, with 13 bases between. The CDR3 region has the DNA TGTGCCAGCAGCCCACAGGATGGGCCCCTCCACTTT. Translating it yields CASSPQDGPLHF.

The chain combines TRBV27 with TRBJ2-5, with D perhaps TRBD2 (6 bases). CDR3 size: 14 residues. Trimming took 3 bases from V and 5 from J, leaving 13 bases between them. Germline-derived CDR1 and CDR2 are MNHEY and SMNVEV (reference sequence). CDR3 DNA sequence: TGTGCCAGCAGTTTGGCGGGGCCGAGGGAGACCCAGTACTTC. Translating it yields CASSLAGPRETQYF.

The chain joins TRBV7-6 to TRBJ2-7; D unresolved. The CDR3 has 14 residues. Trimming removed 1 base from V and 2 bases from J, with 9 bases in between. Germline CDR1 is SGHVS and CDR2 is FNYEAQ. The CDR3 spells CASSLDLRAYEQYF. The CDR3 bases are TGTGCCAGCAGCTTAGATCTTAGAGCCTACGAGCAGTACTTC.

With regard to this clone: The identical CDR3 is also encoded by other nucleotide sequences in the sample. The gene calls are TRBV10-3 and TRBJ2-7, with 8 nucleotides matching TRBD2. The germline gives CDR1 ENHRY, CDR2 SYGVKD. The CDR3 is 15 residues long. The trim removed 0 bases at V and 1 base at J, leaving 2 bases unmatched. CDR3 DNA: TGTGCCATCAGTGAGTCCTCGGGAGGGTCCTACGAGCAGTACTTC. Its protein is CAISESSGGSYEQYF.

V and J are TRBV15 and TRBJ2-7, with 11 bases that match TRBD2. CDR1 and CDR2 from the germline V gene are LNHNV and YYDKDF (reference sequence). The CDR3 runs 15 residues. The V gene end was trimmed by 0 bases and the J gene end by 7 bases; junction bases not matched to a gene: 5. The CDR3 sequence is CATSREPLAGAEQYF. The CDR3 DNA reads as TGTGCCACCAGCAGAGAGCCACTAGCGGGAGCTGAGCAGTACTTC.

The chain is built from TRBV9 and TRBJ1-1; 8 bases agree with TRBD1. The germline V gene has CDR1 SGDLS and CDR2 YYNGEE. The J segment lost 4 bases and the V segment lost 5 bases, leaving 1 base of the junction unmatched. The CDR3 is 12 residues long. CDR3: CASSTGGTEAFF. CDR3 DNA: TGTGCCAGCAGTACAGGGGGCACTGAAGCTTTCTTT. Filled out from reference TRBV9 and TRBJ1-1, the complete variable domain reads DSGVTQTPKHLITATGQRVTLRCSPRSGDLSVYWYQQSLDQGLQFLIQYYNGEERAKGNILERFSAQQFPDLHSELNLSSLELGDSALYFCASSTGGTEAFFGQGTRLTVV.

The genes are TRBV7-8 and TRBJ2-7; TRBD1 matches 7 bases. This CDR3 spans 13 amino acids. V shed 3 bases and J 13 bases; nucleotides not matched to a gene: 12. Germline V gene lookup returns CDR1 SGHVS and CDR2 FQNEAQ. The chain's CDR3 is CASSFLGQYKIYF. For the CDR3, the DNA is TGTGCCAGCAGCTTCCTGGGACAGTACAAAATTTACTTC.

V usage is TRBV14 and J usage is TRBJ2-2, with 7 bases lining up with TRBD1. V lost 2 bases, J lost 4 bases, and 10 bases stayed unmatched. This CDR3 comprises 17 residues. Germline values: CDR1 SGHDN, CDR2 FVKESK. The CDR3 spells CASSQFRDSDFTGELFF. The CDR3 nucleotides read TGTGCCAGCAGCCAATTCCGGGACAGCGATTTCACCGGGGAGCTGTTTTTT.

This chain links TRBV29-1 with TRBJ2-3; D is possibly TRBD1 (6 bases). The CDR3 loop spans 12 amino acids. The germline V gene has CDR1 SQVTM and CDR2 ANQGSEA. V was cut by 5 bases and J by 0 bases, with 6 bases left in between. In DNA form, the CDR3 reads TGCAGCGTTACAGGGAGCACAGATACGCAGTATTTT. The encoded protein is CSVTGSTDTQYF.

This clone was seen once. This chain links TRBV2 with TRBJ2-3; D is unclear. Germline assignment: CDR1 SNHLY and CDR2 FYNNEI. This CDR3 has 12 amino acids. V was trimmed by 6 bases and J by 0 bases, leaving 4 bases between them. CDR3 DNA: TGTGCCAGCAGCCAGAGCACAGATACGCAGTATTTT. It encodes CASSQSTDTQYF.

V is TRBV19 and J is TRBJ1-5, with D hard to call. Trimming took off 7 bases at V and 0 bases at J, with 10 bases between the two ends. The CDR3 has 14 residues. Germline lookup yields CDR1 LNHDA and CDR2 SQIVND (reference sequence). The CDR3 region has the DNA TGTGCCAGTACCTTGACACATAGCAATCAGCCCCAGCATTTT. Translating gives CASTLTHSNQPQHF.

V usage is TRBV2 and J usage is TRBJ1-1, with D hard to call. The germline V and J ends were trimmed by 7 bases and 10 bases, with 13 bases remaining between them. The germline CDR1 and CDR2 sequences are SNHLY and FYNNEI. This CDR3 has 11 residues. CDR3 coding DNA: TGTGCCAGCACCGAAGAGGAGAGAGCTTTCTTT. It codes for CASTEEERAFF. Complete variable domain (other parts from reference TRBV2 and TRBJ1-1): EPEVTQTPSHQVTQMGQEVILRCVPISNHLYFYWYRQILGQKVEFLVSFYNNEISEKSEIFDDQFSVERPDGSNFTLKIRSTKLEDSAMYFCASTEEERAFFGQGTRLTVV.

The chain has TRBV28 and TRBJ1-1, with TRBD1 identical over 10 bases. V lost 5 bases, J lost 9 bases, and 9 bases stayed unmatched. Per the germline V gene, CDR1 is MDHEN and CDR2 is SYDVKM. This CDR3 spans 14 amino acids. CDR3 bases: TGTGCCAGCAGTACGACAGGGGGCTTTCCAAAAGCTTTCTTT. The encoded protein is CASSTTGGFPKAFF.

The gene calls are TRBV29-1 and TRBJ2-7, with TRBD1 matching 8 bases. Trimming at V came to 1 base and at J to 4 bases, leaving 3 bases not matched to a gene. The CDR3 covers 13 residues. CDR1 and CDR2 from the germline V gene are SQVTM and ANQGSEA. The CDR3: CSVEGQGKYEQYF. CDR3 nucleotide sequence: TGCAGCGTTGAAGGACAGGGGAAATACGAGCAGTACTTC.

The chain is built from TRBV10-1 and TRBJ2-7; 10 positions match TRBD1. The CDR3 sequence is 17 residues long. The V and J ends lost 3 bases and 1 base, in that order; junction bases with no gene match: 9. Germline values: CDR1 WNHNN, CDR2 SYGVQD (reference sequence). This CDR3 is CASSEVGGTGASYEQYF. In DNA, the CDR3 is TGCGCCAGCAGTGAAGTCGGTGGGACAGGGGCTTCCTACGAGCAGTACTTC.